The rows below give T cell receptor beta chains drawn from one sample of a study of blood T cells in healthy people across ages. TCRdb reanalysed the 5' RACE reads using MiXCR and keeps one entry per CDR3 protein. The sample holds 1.5 million to 1.8 million distinct CDR3 sequences, roughly 43% seen once. The sequencing input was blood. These receptors all stem from a woman aged 18-29 years in good health. Each CDR3 is given with its conserved first and last residue. Fields, in order: D gene, V gene, J gene, clone size, CDR3 DNA, CDR3 protein. A D gene is named only where the DNA matches it firmly. Where a row states a size, it is once, few, many or the class of an expanded clone; other rows omit it.

NA,TRBV4-3,TRBJ1-5,NA,TGCGCCAGCAGCCAAGATTTTAGAGGGGGCAATCAGCCCCAGCATTTT,CASSQDFRGGNQPQHF
NA,TRBV20-1,TRBJ1-5,few,TGCAGTGCTAGAGATCGGTTGGGCGGTGATCAGCCCCAGCATTTT,CSARDRLGGDQPQHF
NA,TRBV29-1,TRBJ2-3,NA,TGCAACGTTACGATCGGGAGTGCAGATACGCAGTATTTT,CNVTIGSADTQYF
NA,TRBV4-1,TRBJ1-2,few,TGCGCCAGCAGCCAAGATCTTCGGGGGGGCCAGGGCTATGGCTACACCTTC,CASSQDLRGGQGYGYTF
NA,TRBV7-2,TRBJ1-5,few,TGTGCCAGCAGCTTAGGGATTGCCAGCAATCAGCCCCAGCATTTT,CASSLGIASNQPQHF
TRBD2,TRBV4-2,TRBJ2-3,NA,TGTGTCAGCAGCCAAGAGATTCGCGCAGGGAGGACTAGCGGTTATAGCACAGATACGCAGTATTTT,CVSSQEIRAGRTSGYSTDTQYF
TRBD2,TRBV28,TRBJ2-7,NA,TGTGCCAGCAGTTCAGCGGGAGGGCTCGTCGAGCAGTACTTC,CASSSAGGLVEQYF
NA,TRBV6-5,TRBJ1-4,NA,TGTGCCAGCAGGCTTTTGGGGGGAGAAAAACTGTTTTTT,CASRLLGGEKLFF
TRBD2,TRBV4-2,TRBJ2-7,NA,TGTGCCAGCAGCCTCGGGACTAGCGGGGGGTATTACGAGCAGTACTTC,CASSLGTSGGYYEQYF
TRBD2,TRBV5-1,TRBJ2-1,NA,TGCGCCAGCAGCTTGGCCTGGCGGGGGATCTCCTACGAGCAGTTCTTC,CASSLAWRGISYEQFF
NA,TRBV5-1,TRBJ2-3,many,TGCGCCAGCAGCTTGGAGACAGATACGCAGTATTTT,CASSLETDTQYF
TRBD2,TRBV27,TRBJ2-7,once,TGTGCCAGCAGTTTAATCGGGGGGGCGTACAATGAGCAGTACTTC,CASSLIGGAYNEQYF
NA,TRBV20-1,TRBJ1-5,few,TGCAGTGCTAGAGATACGAACAGCCCCGGGACGCAGCCCCAGCATTTT,CSARDTNSPGTQPQHF
NA,TRBV20-1,TRBJ2-1,NA,TGCAGAATCATAGGGCGGGGTTACAATGAGCAGTTCTTC,CRIIGRGYNEQFF
TRBD2,TRBV5-1,TRBJ2-3,once,TGCGCCAGCAGCTTACTAGCGGGGGTGGCAGATATGCAGTATTTT,CASSLLAGVADMQYF
NA,TRBV7-2,TRBJ2-7,NA,TGTGCCAGCAGCTTAGGTTTTACGGTCACCTACGAGCAGTACTTC,CASSLGFTVTYEQYF
NA,TRBV6-6,TRBJ1-1,few,TGTGCCAGCAGTGGAACAGGGTTTCCTGAAGCTTTCTTT,CASSGTGFPEAFF
TRBD1,TRBV12-3/TRBV12-4,TRBJ2-5,NA,TGTGCCAGCAGGCTGGACAGGGGGCGGGAAGAGACCCAGTACTTC,CASRLDRGREETQYF
NA,TRBV27,TRBJ2-3,NA,TGTGCCAGCATTTACCGTGGGGTGCCAGATACGCAGTATTTT,CASIYRGVPDTQYF
NA,TRBV9,TRBJ2-3,NA,TGTGCCAGCAGCGTAGATGGGGGAAGGGGGACTACGCAGTATTTT,CASSVDGGRGTTQYF
NA,TRBV29-1,TRBJ1-2,few,TGCAGCGTTTCGGGGATGAGGTATGGCTACACCTTC,CSVSGMRYGYTF
TRBD2,TRBV20-1,TRBJ2-7,NA,TGCAGTGCTAGAGCCTGGGGGGGGGTACCTATCGACGAGCAGTACTTC,CSARAWGGVPIDEQYF
NA,TRBV7-3,TRBJ2-5,NA,TGCGCCAGCAGCCAGACTATGGTGGAGACCCAGTACTTC,CASSQTMVETQYF
NA,TRBV7-8,TRBJ2-7,NA,TGTGCCAGCAGCCTTACCGGGACGGGATACTACGAGCAGTACTTC,CASSLTGTGYYEQYF